One TCR beta chain is described in this entry. Its antigen is undetermined. This sample was taken from a study of a mutant IDH1 vaccine in newly diagnosed glioma. Time point reported: week 35, safety follow-up. Vaccination used 300 ug of mutant IDH1 20-mer peptide per dose, with topical imiquimod. The CDR3 contains 17 residues. Trimming shortened V by 1 base and J by 0 bases, and 16 bases separated the two germline ends. Germline CDR1 MGHDK, CDR2 SYGVNS. The table came from immunoSEQ multiplex PCR; TCRdb's copy has only in-frame clones and leaves some out. The sample lists 44,000 or so clones, about 76% seen once, with roughly 4.5% in the top ten.

The J gene is TRBJ2-7, the V gene TRBV25-1; D is perhaps TRBD1 (5 bases). The specimen was PBMCs, collected from a glioma patient whose treatment included an IDH1 peptide vaccine. The source is a woman aged 40 to 50 with glioma. Some clones in this sample may be carry-over from other donors' samples. The CDR3 loop is CASSESPPGMSSYEQYF. The CDR3 DNA follows: TGTGCCAGCAGTGAATCCCCCCCAGGGATGAGCTCCTACGAGCAGTACTTC.